Listed below are T cell receptor beta chains from one sample, sequenced in a study of shared clonotypes between healthy human individuals. TCRdb's table, derived via immunoSEQ multiplex PCR, lists solely in-frame clones and lacks some. Among around 640,000 clones, about 96% were seen once, and the ten largest hold about 0.11%. Sequencing input: naive CD8+ T cells sorted from blood. These receptors originate from a woman aged 25 to 39 in good health. Both conserved end residues are part of each CDR3. D genes are given only for firm matches. The listing skips clone size in some rows; elsewhere it reads once, few, many or a size class.

j_call clone_size v_call d_call cdr3_nt cdr3_aa
TRBJ2-7 once TRBV7-9 TRBD2 TGTGCCAGCAGCCGAACCACTAGCGGGAGGGCCTACGAGCAGTACTTC CASSRTTSGRAYEQYF
TRBJ2-1 - TRBV10-1 TRBD2 TGCGCCAGCAGTGAGTCGGGACTAGCGGGAGTTGAGCAGTTCTTC CASSESGLAGVEQFF
TRBJ1-5 - TRBV15 - TGTGCCACCAGCAGAGATCGGAGTCAGCCCCAGCATTTT CATSRDRSQPQHF
TRBJ2-7 - TRBV7-8 TRBD2 TGTGCCAGCAGCGAAACTAGCGGGCTATCCTACGAGCAGTACTTC CASSETSGLSYEQYF
TRBJ2-7 - TRBV7-9 - TGTGCCAGCAGCCAAGACAGCTACGAGCAGTACTTC CASSQDSYEQYF
TRBJ2-1 - TRBV27 - TGTGCCAGCAGTTTAACACTTTCGTACAATGAGCAGTTCTTC CASSLTLSYNEQFF
TRBJ2-3 once TRBV7-8 - TGTGCCAGCAGCTTAGACCCTGGTGATAGGGATACGCAGTATTTT CASSLDPGDRDTQYF
TRBJ2-3 - TRBV10-3 TRBD2 TGTGCCATCAGTGAGATACTAGCGGGACAATCCCGCACAGATACGCAGTATTTT CAISEILAGQSRTDTQYF
TRBJ2-5 - TRBV28 TRBD2 TGTGCCAGCAGTTTATTGGGGGGACTAGCGGGAGTGGAGACCCAGTACTTC CASSLLGGLAGVETQYF
TRBJ2-7 - TRBV28 - TGTGCCAGCAGGAGAGGATACGGAACCTACGAGCAGTACTTC CASRRGYGTYEQYF
TRBJ1-2 - TRBV6-5 TRBD1 TGTGCCAGCAGCTCGGACAGGGCGGATGGCTACACCTTC CASSSDRADGYTF
TRBJ1-5 - TRBV2 - TGTGCCAGCAGACAGACTTATAGCAATCAGCCCCAGCATTTT CASRQTYSNQPQHF
TRBJ1-2 - TRBV28 - TGTGCCAGCAGTCCGACTGGGGTTCCCTGGGGCTACACCTTC CASSPTGVPWGYTF
TRBJ1-1 - TRBV19 - TGTGCCAGTAGTGAAGGCCCTGAAGCTTTCTTT CASSEGPEAFF
TRBJ2-5 - TRBV5-6 TRBD1 TGTGCCAGCAGCTTCCCGGGACAGGAGGGTGAGACCCAGTACTTC CASSFPGQEGETQYF
TRBJ1-1 - TRBV30 TRBD1 TGTGCCTGGAGTCGACAGGGGAACACTGAAGCTTTCTTT CAWSRQGNTEAFF
TRBJ1-1 once TRBV6-1 - TGTGCCAGCAGTGAACCAAGGGGCACTGAAGCTTTCTTT CASSEPRGTEAFF
TRBJ2-7 - TRBV19 TRBD1 TGTGCCAGTAGTAAAGGGACAGGGCGGAACTACGAGCAGTACTTC CASSKGTGRNYEQYF
TRBJ2-1 - TRBV7-3 TRBD2 TGTGCCAGCAGCTTAACAGGACTAGGTTACAATGAGCAGTTCTTC CASSLTGLGYNEQFF
TRBJ1-2 - TRBV6-5 - TGTGCCAGCCGACCTCCAGGGGCCGGGGGTGGCTACACCTTC CASRPPGAGGGYTF
TRBJ1-6 - TRBV4-1 - TGCGCCAGCAGCCATTGGACAGACAAGAATTCACCCCTCCACTTT CASSHWTDKNSPLHF
TRBJ2-2 - TRBV25-1 - TGTGCCAGCTCCTTCCGGGGTTACGATCCCGGGGAGCTGTTTTTT CASSFRGYDPGELFF
TRBJ2-5 - TRBV7-6 TRBD2 TGTGCCAGCAGCCCTAAAGATAGACTAGCGGGGCCCATTGAGACCCAGTACTTC CASSPKDRLAGPIETQYF
TRBJ2-7 - TRBV6-5 - TGTGCCAGCAGTTACTCATCCAGCACCTACGAGCAGTACTTC CASSYSSSTYEQYF
TRBJ2-7 - TRBV30 - TGTGCCTGGAGTCGAAGGAGAACCTACGAGCAGTACTTC CAWSRRRTYEQYF
TRBJ2-3 - TRBV5-3 TRBD1 TGTGCCAGAAGCTTCCACCGACAGGGGGGCAGCACAGATACGCAGTATTTT CARSFHRQGGSTDTQYF
TRBJ1-1 - TRBV6-5 - TGTGCCAGCAGCTCGGTCGGGGGGTTCACTGAAGCTTTCTTT CASSSVGGFTEAFF
TRBJ2-1 - TRBV27 TRBD2 TGTGCCAGCAGTTCTCTTAGCGGGAGGGCCTCCAATGAGCAGTTCTTC CASSSLSGRASNEQFF
TRBJ2-1 - TRBV5-4 TRBD1 TGTGCCAGCAGCGAACGGGACAGATACAATGAGCAGTTCTTC CASSERDRYNEQFF
TRBJ2-3 - TRBV5-1 TRBD1 TGCGCCAGCAGCAGCGACAGGGGGCTTTTAGATACGCAGTATTTT CASSSDRGLLDTQYF
TRBJ2-4 - TRBV9 - TGTGCCAGCAGCGATCAGGGCCAGGGGTTTCGGTACTTC CASSDQGQGFRYF
TRBJ2-7 - TRBV10-3 - TGTGCCATCAGTGTGGGTGTCAGCTCCTACGAGCAGTACTTC CAISVGVSSYEQYF
TRBJ2-7 - TRBV5-4 TRBD2 TGTGCCAGCAGCGGGGGGGGAGAGGAGCAGTACTTC CASSGGGEEQYF
TRBJ2-7 once TRBV9 - TGTGCCAGCAGCGTGGGAGGTGGTAGCTCCGACTACGAGCAGTACTTC CASSVGGGSSDYEQYF
TRBJ2-6 - TRBV9 - TGTGCCAGCAGCACGACAGGCTCTGGGGCCAACGTCCTGACTTTC CASSTTGSGANVLTF
TRBJ1-5 - TRBV2 TRBD1 TGTGCCAGCGGAAGGACAGGAGACAATCAGCCCCAGCATTTT CASGRTGDNQPQHF
TRBJ2-3 - TRBV29-1 TRBD1 TGCAGCGTTGGGGGTAGCTGGGACAGTACAGATACGCAGTATTTT CSVGGSWDSTDTQYF
TRBJ2-1 once TRBV9 - TGTGCCAGCAGCGTAGGGGACTTTAGGCATGAGCAGTTCTTC CASSVGDFRHEQFF
TRBJ1-5 - TRBV2 - TGTGCCAGCAGAGCTGAGAATAAGCCCCAGCATTTT CASRAENKPQHF
TRBJ2-1 - TRBV5-1 TRBD2 TGCGCCAGCAGCTTGTCGCTAGCGGGAGGGGTTGGTCGGAATGAGCAGTTCTTC CASSLSLAGGVGRNEQFF
TRBJ1-2 few TRBV7-9 - TGTGCCAGCAGCGGTGACCGGGGAACCCATGGCTACACCTTC CASSGDRGTHGYTF